The rows below give T cell receptor beta chains drawn from one sample of a study of spatial heterogeneity in lung cancer. Each CDR3 protein is one row after TCRdb ran MiXCR on the 5' RACE reads. Altogether 90,000 to 95,000 distinct CDR3 sequences are present, roughly 12% being singletons, with the ten largest covering 35% to 50%. This material consisted of PBMCs, taken at surgery. Receptors originate from a male donor with early-stage non-small cell lung cancer. Both conserved end residues are part of each CDR3. The D gene is left open where the match is weak. Size is stated for part of the rows, as once, few or many counts, or as a class when the clone is expanded.

j_call | clone_size | d_call | v_call | cdr3_nt | cdr3_aa
TRBJ2-6 | few | - | TRBV5-1 | TGCGCCAGCAGCCCGCCCCGTGAGGGAAACTCTGGGGCCAACGTCCTGACTTTC | CASSPPREGNSGANVLTF
TRBJ2-3 | many | TRBD2 | TRBV4-2 | TGTGCCAGCAGCCCGGTGGTAGCGGGCCGCACAGATACGCAGTATTTT | CASSPVVAGRTDTQYF
TRBJ2-3 | many | - | TRBV5-1 | TGCGCCAGCAGCGCAACCGGGACTAGCACAGATACGCAGTATTTT | CASSATGTSTDTQYF
TRBJ2-2 | - | - | TRBV27 | TGTGCCAGCAGACGAGTCACCGGGGAGCTGTTTTTT | CASRRVTGELFF
TRBJ1-5 | few | - | TRBV20-1 | TGCAGTGCCTCGGACGATCAGCCCCAGCATTTT | CSASDDQPQHF
TRBJ2-1 | few | TRBD2 | TRBV19 | TGTGCCAGTAGTATAACTAGCGGGAGATATAATGAGCAGTTCTTC | CASSITSGRYNEQFF
TRBJ2-5 | many | TRBD1 | TRBV15 | TGTGCCACCAGCAGCGGGACAGGTGACAGGGTAGAGACCCAGTACTTC | CATSSGTGDRVETQYF
TRBJ1-6 | few | - | TRBV20-1 | TGCAGTGCATCGAGAACCTATAATTCACCCCTCCACTTT | CSASRTYNSPLHF
TRBJ2-4 | - | - | TRBV20-1 | TGCAGTGCCGATCCCGGGGTAGCCAAAAACATTCAGTACTTC | CSADPGVAKNIQYF
TRBJ2-2 | few | - | TRBV29-1 | TGCAGCGTTGATGGCGGCAAGAACACCGGGGAGCTGTTTTTT | CSVDGGKNTGELFF
TRBJ1-2 | few | - | TRBV9 | TGTGCCAGCAGCACCGGGGGACAAGGATCTTTTCGTAACTATGGCTACACCTTC | CASSTGGQGSFRNYGYTF
TRBJ2-7 | - | - | TRBV5-1 | TGCGCCAGCAGCTTGGAAGGGTTCGAGCAGTACTTC | CASSLEGFEQYF
TRBJ2-3 | few | - | TRBV30 | TGTGCTTCTGGGGGAGATACGCAGTATTTT | CASGGDTQYF
TRBJ2-2 | - | - | TRBV3-1 | TGTGCCAGCAGCCAAAGAGGGCCAGCCCGCAGAAACACCGGGGAGCTGTTTTTT | CASSQRGPARRNTGELFF
TRBJ1-2 | - | TRBD1 | TRBV6-2/TRBV6-3 | TGTGCCAGCCACCGGACAGGGGGAGGCTACACCTTC | CASHRTGGGYTF
TRBJ2-3 | - | - | TRBV20-1 | TGCAGTGCTGGCGACAGTCAACGCACAGATACGCAGTATTTT | CSAGDSQRTDTQYF
TRBJ2-7 | - | - | TRBV19 | TGTGCCAGTAGTGCCGGCGCGGGGGCTACCTACGAGCAGTACTTC | CASSAGAGATYEQYF
TRBJ2-3 | many | - | TRBV28 | TGTGCCAGCACCCAACCCCCGGCTCTTCGCACAGATACGCAGTATTTT | CASTQPPALRTDTQYF
TRBJ2-5 | - | - | TRBV30 | TGTGCCTGGAGAGGGCTACCGGGGACCCAGTACTTC | CAWRGLPGTQYF
TRBJ1-1 | many | - | TRBV7-6 | TGTGCCAGCAGCTACCAGGAGGACACTGAAGCTTTCTTT | CASSYQEDTEAFF
TRBJ1-1 | - | - | TRBV5-6 | TGTGCCAGCAGCTCCGGGTTCACTGAAGCTTTCTTT | CASSSGFTEAFF
TRBJ2-1 | few | TRBD2 | TRBV6-2/TRBV6-3 | TGTGCCAGCAGTTTTGGGTACGGCGGGGGGCTCGGCAATGAGCAGTTCTTC | CASSFGYGGGLGNEQFF
TRBJ2-7 | - | - | TRBV20-1 | TGCAGTGCTAGCCAACAGGGTTCCGAGCAGTACTTC | CSASQQGSEQYF
TRBJ1-5 | few | TRBD1 | TRBV6-2/TRBV6-3 | TGTGCCAGCAGTAGAACCGGGACAGATAGCAATCAGCCCCAGCATTTT | CASSRTGTDSNQPQHF
TRBJ1-2 | few | - | TRBV3-2 | TGTGCCAGCAGCCAAGATAGTAGGCAGGGGGACGCCTATGGCTACACCTTC | CASSQDSRQGDAYGYTF
TRBJ1-5 | - | - | TRBV29-1 | TGCAGCGTTGGGCAGGGAGGCAATCAGCCCCAGCATTTT | CSVGQGGNQPQHF
TRBJ2-5 | many | - | TRBV29-1 | TGCAGCGTTGTCCGGGGCGGGGAGACCCAGTACTTC | CSVVRGGETQYF
TRBJ2-7 | many | - | TRBV20-1 | TGCAGTGCCATTAAGGGAGGGGGATACGAGCAGTACTTC | CSAIKGGGYEQYF
TRBJ1-2 | many | - | TRBV7-6 | TGTGCCAGCAGCTCAATAAGGGGGTTGGACTATGGCTACACCTTC | CASSSIRGLDYGYTF
TRBJ2-1 | - | TRBD2 | TRBV24-1 | TGTGCCACCACTGATTGGACTAGCGGGAGTAAAATGTACAATGAGCAGTTCTTC | CATTDWTSGSKMYNEQFF
TRBJ1-1 | - | - | TRBV29-1 | TGCAGCGTTGAAGATGCGGGGACTGAAGCTTTCTTT | CSVEDAGTEAFF
TRBJ1-5 | few | - | TRBV4-3 | TGCGCCAGCAGCCGGTCTTTAGGCAATCAGCCCCAGCATTTT | CASSRSLGNQPQHF
TRBJ2-2 | few | - | TRBV13 | TGTGCCAGCAGCCCCTTCCCTAGGGGCACCGGGGAGCTGTTTTTT | CASSPFPRGTGELFF
TRBJ1-5 | few | - | TRBV7-2 | TGTGCCAGCAGCTTAGGGCCCGGGGAGCCCCAGCATTTT | CASSLGPGEPQHF
TRBJ2-4 | - | - | TRBV5-5 | TGTGCCAGCAGCCGGGCTCCTGATCTGAGGAACATTCAGTACTTC | CASSRAPDLRNIQYF
TRBJ2-7 | - | TRBD1 | TRBV28 | TGTGCCACACTGAGGACAGGTTCCTACGAGCAGTACTTC | CATLRTGSYEQYF
TRBJ2-2 | few | TRBD1 | TRBV7-9 | TGTGCCAGCAGCTTGGGACAGGTTGATCTGTTTTTT | CASSLGQVDLFF
TRBJ2-3 | few | TRBD2 | TRBV6-5 | TGTGCCAGCAGTTACTCGAGGCTAGCGGGAGAGACAGATACGCAGTATTTT | CASSYSRLAGETDTQYF
TRBJ1-6 | - | - | TRBV20-1 | TGCAGTGCTAGTAAGGCTTATAATTCACCCCTCCACTTT | CSASKAYNSPLHF
TRBJ2-7 | few | - | TRBV5-1 | TGCGCCAGCAGCTTAGGGCTAGCACTCTCCTACGAGCAGTACTTC | CASSLGLALSYEQYF
TRBJ2-3 | many | - | TRBV7-2 | TGTGCCAGCAGCCCGCGAGGAGATACGCAGTATTTT | CASSPRGDTQYF
TRBJ2-5 | - | - | TRBV11-1 | TGTGCCAGCAGCTACAGTCTCTTGGAGACCCAGTACTTC | CASSYSLLETQYF
TRBJ2-6 | few | - | TRBV21-1 | TGTGCCAGTGCTGTAGGGGAGGCTGGGGCCAACGTCCTGACTTTC | CASAVGEAGANVLTF
TRBJ2-2 | - | TRBD1 | TRBV20-1 | TGCAGTGCTAGTGAGGGACAGGGGACCGGGGAGCTGTTTTTT | CSASEGQGTGELFF
TRBJ2-7 | - | - | TRBV11-2 | TGTGCCAGCAGCTTAGACTTGTCGGCACCTCGGGAGCAGTACTTC | CASSLDLSAPREQYF
TRBJ2-7 | - | - | TRBV5-6 | TGTGCCAGCAGCTTGGTAGTGCGATTCTCCGCCTCCTACGAGCAGTACTTC | CASSLVVRFSASYEQYF
TRBJ2-1 | few | - | TRBV20-1 | TGCAGTGCTAGAAAGGATGAGCAGTTCTTC | CSARKDEQFF